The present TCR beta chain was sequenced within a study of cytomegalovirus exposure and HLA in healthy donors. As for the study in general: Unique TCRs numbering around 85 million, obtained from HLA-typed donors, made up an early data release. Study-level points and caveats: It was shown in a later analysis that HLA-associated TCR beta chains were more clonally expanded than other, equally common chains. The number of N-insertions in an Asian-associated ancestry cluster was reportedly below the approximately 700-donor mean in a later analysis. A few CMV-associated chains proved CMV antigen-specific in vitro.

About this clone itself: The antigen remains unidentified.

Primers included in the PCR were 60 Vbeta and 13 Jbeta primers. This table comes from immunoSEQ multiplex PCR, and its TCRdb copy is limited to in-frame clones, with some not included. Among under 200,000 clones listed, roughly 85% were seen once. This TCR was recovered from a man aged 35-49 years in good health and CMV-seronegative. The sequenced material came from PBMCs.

In DNA form, the CDR3 reads TGCGCCAGCAGCCCCGGGACAGTACAATACGAGCAGTACTTC. It specifies CASSPGTVQYEQYF. This chain joins TRBV5-1 and TRBJ2-7; TRBD1 agrees at 7 bases. Trimming removed 4 bases from V and 4 bases from J; junction bases left unmatched: 8. Germline assignment: CDR1 SGHRS and CDR2 YFSETQ. The CDR3 extends over 14 amino acids.